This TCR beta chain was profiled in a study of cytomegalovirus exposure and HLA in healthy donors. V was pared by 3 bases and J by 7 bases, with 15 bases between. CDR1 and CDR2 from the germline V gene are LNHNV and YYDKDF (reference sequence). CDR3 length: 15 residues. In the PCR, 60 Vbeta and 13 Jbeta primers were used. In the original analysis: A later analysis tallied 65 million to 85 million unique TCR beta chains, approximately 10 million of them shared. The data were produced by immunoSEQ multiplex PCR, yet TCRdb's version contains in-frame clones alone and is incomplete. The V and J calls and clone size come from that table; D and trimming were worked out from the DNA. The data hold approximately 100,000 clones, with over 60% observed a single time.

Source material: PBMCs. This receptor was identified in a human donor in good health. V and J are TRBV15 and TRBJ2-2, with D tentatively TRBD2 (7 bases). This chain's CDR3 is CATSRGGRGHGELFF. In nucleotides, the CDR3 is TGTGCCACCAGCAGGGGGGGGCGGGGCCACGGGGAGCTGTTTTTT.